The clone carrying this T cell receptor (beta chain) came up a few times. Its antigen is currently unknown. This entry comes from a study of post-analysis software for immune sequencing data. Study overall: Relapsing-remitting, secondary progressive and progressive-relapsing multiple sclerosis were all included among the disease courses.

TCR beta cDNA libraries included unique molecular identifiers. Starting from roughly 1.1 to 9.2 million T cells, the study yielded roughly 0.5 million cDNA molecules. TCRdb re-analysed the PCR reads in MiXCR, keeping a single row per CDR3 protein. The sample carries hundreds of thousands of distinct CDR3 sequences, around 40% recorded once. Findings and limits, study-wide: Compared with controls, patients had more of five or six TRBV segments, including TRBV5-6, TRBV5-1 and TRBV20-1. Those samples that were prepared in the same batch co-clustered strongly by F measure. Multiple sclerosis patients showed significantly lower normalized Chao1 diversity than controls did.

Germline loops: CDR1 SGDLS, CDR2 YYNGEE. The CDR3 runs to 16 residues. Deletions cut 0 bases from V and 2 bases from J, with 15 bases between. The receptor comes from a girl between 10 and 17 years old with multiple sclerosis. Input material: blood. The chain couples TRBV9 to TRBJ2-7; D is unclear. CDR3 in DNA: TGTGCCAGCAGCGTAGCATCCGCGGCGCAAACCTACGAGCAGTACTTC. This codes for CASSVASAAQTYEQYF.